Each of the 18 T cell receptor beta chains below was sequenced from the same sample in a study of response to subunit inactivated influenza vaccine. TCRdb used MiXCR to reprocess the RT-PCR reads, holding one entry per CDR3 protein. The sample includes roughly 700,000 distinct CDR3 sequences, about 14% of them seen just once. The sequencing used PBMCs from blood, collected 14 to 15 days before vaccination. These receptors originate from a man aged 45-65 years who received an inactivated influenza vaccine.

The table lists this clonotype with a few counts. The chain carries TRBV27 and TRBJ2-7, with 7 bases identical to TRBD2. The junction had 4 bases not matched to a gene; V was cut back by 5 bases and J by 3 bases. This CDR3 region has 13 residues. Germline V lookup: CDR1 MNHEY, CDR2 SMNVEV (reference sequence). CDR3 nucleotides: TGTGCCAGCAGTGCGGGGGAGCTCTACGAGCAGTACTTC. Translated: CASSAGELYEQYF.

J is TRBJ2-6 and V is TRBV5-1; D is ambiguous. The length of the CDR3 is 17 residues. Germline CDR1 and CDR2: SGHRS and YFSETQ. The V end was cut by 0 bases, the J end by 4 bases, with 14 bases between. In DNA, the CDR3 is TGCGCCAGCAGCTTGGGCCGGACCGTCACCGGGGCCAACGTCCTGACTTTC. It yields the protein CASSLGRTVTGANVLTF. Filled out from reference TRBV5-1 and TRBJ2-6, the complete variable domain reads KAGVTQTPRYLIKTRGQQVTLSCSPISGHRSVSWYQQTPGQGLQFLFEYFSETQRNKGNFPGRFSGRQFSNSRSEMNVSTLELGDSALYLCASSLGRTVTGANVLTFGAGSRLTVL.

The rearrangement uses TRBV28 and TRBJ2-1; 12 bases line up with TRBD2. CDR1 and CDR2 (germline): MDHEN, SYDVKM. CDR3 length: 15 residues. V dropped 6 bases and J dropped 9; count of bases not matched to a gene: 9. CDR3 residues: CASSARLAGVAEQFF. As DNA, the CDR3 is TGTGCCAGCAGCGCCCGACTAGCGGGAGTGGCTGAGCAGTTCTTC.

V and J are TRBV9 and TRBJ1-1, with D perhaps TRBD1 (6 bases). The CDR3 has 13 amino acids. The germline V gene has CDR1 SGDLS and CDR2 YYNGEE. Trimming stripped 3 bases from V and 4 bases from J, with 10 bases between. The CDR3 protein is CASSDRVGTEAFF. The CDR3, as DNA: TGTGCCAGCAGCGACAGGGTTGGCACTGAAGCTTTCTTT.

The chain employs TRBV7-2 and TRBJ1-2; 11 bases match TRBD1. Germline V gene data show CDR1 as SGHTA and CDR2 as FQGNSA. With V trimmed by 3 bases and J by 10 bases, 7 bases remained unmatched. This CDR3 is 14 amino acids long. CDR3 bases: TGTGCCAGCAGCTTCCCGGACAGGGGGCGTGTCTACACCTTC. Amino acid sequence: CASSFPDRGRVYTF.

The gene calls are TRBV6-2 or TRBV6-3 and TRBJ2-5; TRBD2 might be the D (6 bases). CDR1 and CDR2 from the germline V gene are MNHEY and SVGEGT. The CDR3 has 16 amino acids. Deletions cut 0 bases from V and 4 bases from J, with 15 bases between. This chain's CDR3 is CASSYSTRGERETQYF. CDR3 nucleotide sequence: TGTGCCAGCAGTTACTCGACGCGCGGGGAAAGAGAGACCCAGTACTTC.

The rearrangement joins TRBV2 to TRBJ2-1; TRBD2 agrees at 12 bases. The CDR3 sequence is 15 residues long. J gave up 6 bases and V 7 bases, and 7 bases lay outside the gene matches. The germline V gene encodes CDR1 SNHLY and CDR2 FYNNEI. CDR3 bases: TGTGCCAGCAAGCTAGCGGGGGGGCGTTTCAATGAGCAGTTCTTC. Amino acid sequence: CASKLAGGRFNEQFF.

In its sample, this clonotype was seen a few times. The rearrangement joins TRBV6-4 to TRBJ1-5; possible D gene TRBD1, 5 bases. The V gene lost 3 bases and the J gene lost 7 bases, with 10 bases spanning the gap. Per germline, CDR1 MRHNA and CDR2 SNTAGT. The CDR3 length is 13 residues. CDR3 protein: CASSEGALQPQHF. DNA of the CDR3: TGTGCCAGCAGTGAAGGGGCACTCCAGCCCCAGCATTTT.

This clonotype occurred a few times. The J gene is TRBJ1-5, the V gene TRBV6-1; D possibly corresponds to TRBD1 (5 bases). The CDR3 runs to 14 residues. V lost 1 base, J lost 7 bases, and 11 bases lay in between. Germline CDR1 reads MNHNS; CDR2 reads SASEGT. The CDR3 loop is CASSEGAGWQPQHF. DNA for the CDR3: TGTGCCAGCAGTGAAGGGGCAGGGTGGCAGCCCCAGCATTTT.

This clonotype has only a few counts. The chain uses TRBV7-9 and TRBJ2-7, with TRBD1 identical over 11 bases. Unmatched junction bases numbered 12, after V lost 6 bases and J lost 5 bases. Germline CDR1 is SEHNR and CDR2 is FQNEAQ (reference sequence). CDR3 length: 16 amino acids. The CDR3 loop is CASRPPPGQGGHEQYF. For the CDR3, the DNA is TGTGCCAGCAGGCCACCGCCGGGACAGGGGGGCCACGAGCAGTACTTC.

The chain recombines TRBV3-1 with TRBJ2-3; no firm D call. Germline CDR1 reads LGHDT; CDR2 reads YNNKEL (reference sequence). The CDR3 loop spans 12 amino acids. Trimming shortened V by 3 bases and J by 6 bases, and 7 bases separated the two germline ends. CDR3 in amino acids: CASSQTRDTQYF. For the CDR3, the DNA is TGTGCCAGCAGCCAGACCCGGGATACGCAGTATTTT.

This clonotype was seen a handful of times. This rearrangement joins TRBV5-1 to TRBJ2-7, with 8 bases that match TRBD1. Per the germline V gene, CDR1 is SGHRS and CDR2 is YFSETQ. The CDR3 loop spans 15 amino acids. Germline trimming cut 1 base from V and 3 bases from J; bases unmatched to any gene: 6. This CDR3 is CASSLQLTGGYEQYF. In DNA, the CDR3 is TGCGCCAGCAGCTTGCAACTTACAGGGGGCTACGAGCAGTACTTC.

The rearrangement links TRBV3-1 to TRBJ2-2; maybe TRBD1 (5 bases). Germline loops: CDR1 LGHDT, CDR2 YNNKEL (reference sequence). This CDR3 has 15 residues. Trimming cost V 1 base and J 7 bases, with 13 bases left between them. The CDR3 loop reads CASSQGGSQNGELFF. The CDR3 bases are TGTGCCAGCAGCCAAGGGGGCAGTCAGAACGGGGAGCTGTTTTTT.

The chain links TRBV27 to TRBJ2-7, with 14 bases identical to TRBD2. The length of the CDR3 is 20 residues. V was clipped by 5 bases and J by 7 bases; unmatched bases: 22. Germline V gives CDR1 MNHEY, CDR2 SMNVEV (reference sequence). The CDR3 bases are TGTGCCAGCAGTCCTCGGTCAGGGGGACTAGCGGGAGTGGGTACTTGGGAGCAGTACTTC. Its translation is CASSPRSGGLAGVGTWEQYF.

This sequence joins TRBV4-3 and TRBJ1-6; D is perhaps TRBD1 (5 bases). The germline V and J ends were trimmed by 6 bases and 7 bases, with 10 bases remaining between them. The CDR3 runs 13 residues. Looked up from germline, CDR1 is LGHNA and CDR2 is YSLEER. CDR3 protein: CASRRDLNSPLHF. The CDR3 DNA reads as TGCGCCAGCAGACGGGACCTAAATTCACCCCTCCACTTT.

Ten or more counts support this clonotype. The J gene is TRBJ2-7, the V gene TRBV7-2; TRBD1 matches 10 bases. CDR3 length: 14 residues. The V gene's germline CDR1 is SGHTA and CDR2 FQGNSA. With 3 bases clipped from V and 5 bases from J, the junction kept 4 bases outside the gene matches. The CDR3 DNA sequence: TGTGCCAGCAGCTTTGACAGGGGGCACGACGAGCAGTACTTC. Its protein is CASSFDRGHDEQYF.

This clonotype was detected only a few times. The gene calls are TRBV30 and TRBJ2-1; the match to TRBD1 covers 9 bases. Trimming at V came to 5 bases and at J to 6 bases, leaving 5 bases not matched to a gene. This CDR3 has 13 residues. Germline CDR1 is GTSNPN and CDR2 is SVGIG (reference sequence). The CDR3 region has the DNA TGTGCCTGGGACAGGGGGAGACGCAATGAGCAGTTCTTC. Translation gives CAWDRGRRNEQFF.

The chain couples TRBV12-3 or TRBV12-4 to TRBJ2-2; tentatively, D is TRBD2 (5 bases). This CDR3 has 16 residues. Trimming removed 2 bases at V and 5 bases at J, with 15 bases between. This chain's CDR3 is CASSLSRARGTGELFF. In nucleotides, the CDR3 is TGTGCCAGCAGTTTAAGCCGGGCAAGAGGGACCGGGGAGCTGTTTTTT.